This entry lists 10 T cell receptor beta chains sequenced from one sample in a study of blood T cells in healthy people across ages. PCR was performed a second time for roughly 7 to 12 cycles using a sample-barcoded 5' primer and a J-beta primer mix. A single record per CDR3 protein comes from TCRdb applying MiXCR to the 5' RACE reads. The profile covers 650,000 to 900,000 distinct CDR3 sequences, with around 62% appearing a single time and about a quarter taken by the ten largest. Sample: blood. These receptors originate from a young man in good health.

The chain links TRBV7-2 to TRBJ1-2, with D unresolved. Trimming shortened V by 5 bases and J by 8 bases, and 12 bases separated the two germline ends. This CDR3 has 12 amino acids. In germline, CDR1 is SGHTA, CDR2 FQGNSA. The CDR3 sequence is CASSLRETGYTF. DNA for the CDR3: TGTGCCAGCAGCCTTAGGGAAACGGGCTACACCTTC.

The chain combines TRBV20-1 with TRBJ2-3, with 9 nucleotides matching TRBD2. CDR1 and CDR2 from the germline V gene are DFQATT and SNEGSKA (reference sequence). Trimming took 3 bases from V and 3 from J; bases not matched to a gene: 13. The CDR3 is made up of 17 amino acids. CDR3 loop: CSARGRLGLALTDTQYF. CDR3 in DNA: TGCAGTGCTAGGGGGAGGCTTGGACTAGCGCTTACAGATACGCAGTATTTT.

As DNA, the CDR3 is TGCAGCGTACCCGGGTCAATGGGCGAGCAGTACTTC. The encoded protein is CSVPGSMGEQYF. The chain employs TRBV29-1 and TRBJ2-4; D is undetermined. The J call is in doubt because the DNA end fits TRBJ2-7 better. CDR3 length: 12 residues. CDR1 and CDR2 (germline): SQVTM, ANQGSEA.

The chain employs TRBV27 and TRBJ1-2; TRBD1 matches at 8 bases. The ends lost 6 bases at V and 4 bases at J; junction bases unmatched: 13. The CDR3 sequence is 16 residues long. Germline V gene lookup returns CDR1 MNHEY and CDR2 SMNVEV (reference sequence). The DNA of the CDR3 is TGTGCCAGCAGCCTGAGAGTGGGACAGGCCCTCTATGGCTACACCTTC. It encodes CASSLRVGQALYGYTF.

This chain uses TRBV29-1 with TRBJ1-4; TRBD1 might be the D (5 bases). Germline CDR1 SQVTM, CDR2 ANQGSEA. V was pared by 8 bases and J by 7 bases, with 11 bases between. The CDR3 covers 11 residues. CDR3: CSSRVGEKLFF. The CDR3 nucleotides read TGCAGCTCCAGGGTGGGTGAAAAACTGTTTTTT.

The rearrangement uses TRBV29-1 and TRBJ2-3; D possibly uses TRBD1 or TRBD2 (5 bases each). Germline CDR1 and CDR2: SQVTM and ANQGSEA. This CDR3 comprises 14 residues. V shed 6 bases and J shed 0 bases, with 13 bases lying between them. The CDR3 protein is CSVDSGTSTDTQYF. The CDR3 bases are TGCAGCGTGGATTCAGGGACCAGCACAGATACGCAGTATTTT.

This clonotype turned up a few times. The chain carries TRBV4-2 and TRBJ2-7; no reliable D call. V was trimmed by 3 bases and J by 0 bases, leaving 6 bases between them. This CDR3 is 13 amino acids long. The germline gives CDR1 LGHNA, CDR2 YNFKEQ. In DNA form, the CDR3 reads TGTGCCAGCAGCCAGATGGGCTCCTACGAGCAGTACTTC. Translated, it gives CASSQMGSYEQYF.

V usage is TRBV7-2 and J usage is TRBJ2-7; tentative D call: TRBD1 (7 bases). Per the germline V gene, CDR1 is SGHTA and CDR2 is FQGNSA. Between the trimmed V and J ends, which lost 5 bases and 3 bases, there was a span of 11 bases. The CDR3 runs 13 residues. The CDR3 loop is CASSAGQIYEQYF. For the CDR3, the DNA is TGTGCCAGCAGCGCGGGACAGATCTACGAGCAGTACTTC.

This clonotype has at least ten counts. J is TRBJ2-7 and V is TRBV28; 9 nucleotides agree with TRBD1. CDR1 MDHEN and CDR2 SYDVKM come from the germline V gene. Trimming removed 5 bases from V and 3 bases from J; junction bases left unmatched: 2. This CDR3 has 13 amino acids. The CDR3 loop reads CASSRGQGYEQYF. The DNA of the CDR3 is TGTGCCAGCAGTCGGGGACAGGGCTACGAGCAGTACTTC. The entire variable domain, with the rest obtained from reference TRBV28 and TRBJ2-7, is as follows: DVKVTQSSRYLVKRTGEKVFLECVQDMDHENMFWYRQDPGLGLRLIYFSYDVKMKEKGDIPEGYSVSREKKERFSLILESASTNQTSMYLCASSRGQGYEQYFGPGTRLTVT.

The chain links TRBV10-3 to TRBJ2-7, with D unclear. The V gene lost 1 base and the J gene lost 1 base, with 11 bases spanning the gap. CDR1 ENHRY and CDR2 SYGVKD come from the germline V gene. This CDR3 region has 15 residues. CDR3 nucleotide sequence: TGTGCCATCAGTGAGTGGACGGCAGCATCCTACGAGCAGTACTTC. Its protein product is CAISEWTAASYEQYF.